A selection of T cell receptor beta chains follows, all from one sample in a study of cytomegalovirus exposure and HLA in healthy donors. Profiled with immunoSEQ multiplex PCR; TCRdb holds only in-frame clones, not every one. The table records around 110,000 clones, 60% to 70% of them present only once. Material for sequencing was PBMCs. All receptors come from a woman in her thirties or forties in good health and CMV-seropositive. Each CDR3 is given with its conserved first and last residue. A D gene is named only where the DNA matches it firmly. For some rows the clone size is stated as once, few or many, or as a class when expanded; others skip it.

TRBV5-4	TRBJ2-2	TRBD2	.	TGTGCCAGCAGCGGTAGGACTAGCGGACTAAACACCGGGGAGCTGTTTTTT	CASSGRTSGLNTGELFF
TRBV4-3	TRBJ2-1	.	few	TGCGCCAGCAGCCAAGATTCGCGAAGCTCCTACAATGAGCAGTTCTTC	CASSQDSRSSYNEQFF
TRBV7-9	TRBJ2-7	TRBD1	.	TGTGCCAGCAGCTCGGGACAGGGTGTGGACGAGCAGTACTTC	CASSSGQGVDEQYF
TRBV7-8	TRBJ2-1	TRBD2	.	TGTGCCAGCAGCCTCGGACTAGCGGGAGTAGGCAATGAGCAGTTCTTC	CASSLGLAGVGNEQFF
TRBV7-9	TRBJ2-4	TRBD2	.	TGTGCCAGCAGCTTAGCCTCGGGACTAGCGGGAGGATACATTCAGTACTTC	CASSLASGLAGGYIQYF
TRBV28	TRBJ2-5	TRBD2	few	TGTGCCAGCGTACTAGCGGGAGATCCCACCGAGACCCAGTACTTC	CASVLAGDPTETQYF
TRBV27	TRBJ2-3	.	.	TGTGCCAGCAGTTTTGACTGGGCAGATACGCAGTATTTT	CASSFDWADTQYF
TRBV28	TRBJ2-7	TRBD2	.	TGTGCCAGCAGTTCCACTAGCGGAAGCTCCTACGAGCAGTACTTC	CASSSTSGSSYEQYF
TRBV11-2	TRBJ2-2	.	.	TGTGCCAGCAGCTTAGTGGGCGATGGCGGGGAGCTGTTTTTT	CASSLVGDGGELFF
TRBV27	TRBJ2-2	.	.	TGTGCCAGCAGTTTACATCCGGGGTTTGGCGGGGAGCTGTTTTTT	CASSLHPGFGGELFF
TRBV4-3	TRBJ2-7	TRBD2	.	TGCGCCAGCAGCCAAGTGGCGGGAGACTCCTACGAGCAGTACTTC	CASSQVAGDSYEQYF
TRBV4-1	TRBJ1-3	TRBD1	few	TGCGCCAGCAGCCAAGTATGGACAGGGAGAAATAGCTCTGGAAACACCATATATTTT	CASSQVWTGRNSSGNTIYF
TRBV7-7	TRBJ2-2	TRBD2	.	TGTGCCAGCAGCTTAGGATCGGGACTAGCGGGAAGCACCGGGGAGCTGTTTTTT	CASSLGSGLAGSTGELFF
TRBV9	TRBJ2-5	.	.	TGTGCCAGCAGCGTAGGGGCCGACGCATCCGAGACCCAGTACTTC	CASSVGADASETQYF
TRBV19	TRBJ2-7	.	.	TGTGCCAGTAGTTCAGGACTGTTTAACGAGCAGTACTTC	CASSSGLFNEQYF
TRBV7-3	TRBJ1-2	.	.	TGTGCCAGCAGCTATAGTGGGGGCCCGGATGGCTACACCTTC	CASSYSGGPDGYTF
TRBV4-3	TRBJ1-1	TRBD1	.	TGCGCCAGCAGCCAAGAACCAGGGGGCGAAACTGAAGCTTTCTTT	CASSQEPGGETEAFF
TRBV11-2	TRBJ2-2	TRBD2	.	TGTGCCAGCAGCTGGGGGGGGAGGCCCGGGCTGTTTTTT	CASSWGGRPGLFF
TRBV6-6	TRBJ1-1	TRBD1	.	TGTGCCAGCAGTTACTCAGGACGGGACAGGAAGACGGCTTTCTTT	CASSYSGRDRKTAFF
TRBV11-2	TRBJ1-1	.	.	TGTGCCAGCAGCTTATTACCACGTAGTACTGAAGCTTTCTTT	CASSLLPRSTEAFF
TRBV28	TRBJ2-7	.	.	TGTGCCAGCAGTTTAATCCGCGGGTACGAGCAGTACTTC	CASSLIRGYEQYF
TRBV7-6	TRBJ1-2	TRBD1	.	TGTGCCAGCAGCTTAGGTTCTTCGGCGGGACAGGGAATCTATGGCTACACCTTC	CASSLGSSAGQGIYGYTF
TRBV10-3	TRBJ2-7	.	.	TGTGCCATCAGTGTATCAGGGGGACTTCACGAGCAGTACTTC	CAISVSGGLHEQYF
TRBV7-2	TRBJ2-1	TRBD2	.	TGTGCCAGCAGCTTAGTTTACACTAGCGGGAGGGAGAATGAGCAGTTCTTC	CASSLVYTSGRENEQFF
TRBV7-8	TRBJ1-5	.	few	TGTGCCAGCAGCCTAGGCGGGGGCAGGGGCAATCAGCCCCAGCATTTT	CASSLGGGRGNQPQHF
TRBV29-1	TRBJ1-2	.	.	TGCAGCGTTGACTTACTGGACAGATCAGGGCACTATGGCTACACCTTC	CSVDLLDRSGHYGYTF
TRBV27	TRBJ2-7	TRBD2	.	TGTGCCAGCAGTTTGCGATGGGGGAGGGTCGACGAGCAGTACTTC	CASSLRWGRVDEQYF
TRBV5-6	TRBJ1-2	TRBD1	few	TGTGCCAGCAGCTCCGGGACAGGGACTAACTATGGCTACACCTTC	CASSSGTGTNYGYTF
TRBV27	TRBJ2-7	TRBD2	few	TGTGCCAGCAAACCATCGGGACTAGCGGGAGTGTACGAGCAGTACTTC	CASKPSGLAGVYEQYF
TRBV5-1	TRBJ2-3	.	.	TGCGCCAGCAGCCCCGGGACTCAAGCAGATACGCAGTATTTT	CASSPGTQADTQYF
TRBV6-6	TRBJ1-2	TRBD1	.	TGTGCCAGCAGTTACTCTCTGGCGGGACAGTACTATGGCTACACCTTC	CASSYSLAGQYYGYTF
TRBV5-4	TRBJ2-1	.	.	TGTGCCAGCAGCCGGGGAACCATTCAGGCCTACAATGAGCAGTTCTTC	CASSRGTIQAYNEQFF
TRBV7-8	TRBJ2-7	TRBD2	.	TGTGCCAGCAGCTTAGAGGTAGCGGGAGCTTCCTACGAGCAGTACTTC	CASSLEVAGASYEQYF
TRBV9	TRBJ1-1	TRBD1	.	TGTGCCAGCAGCGTACACGGGACAGGGGCCCCTAACACTGAAGCTTTCTTT	CASSVHGTGAPNTEAFF
TRBV7-9	TRBJ2-7	TRBD2	.	TGTGCCAGCAGCGAAACTAGCGGGAGTCTCGGGGCTTACGAGCAGTACTTC	CASSETSGSLGAYEQYF
TRBV5-4	TRBJ2-7	TRBD2	.	TGTGCCAGCAGCGTGACTAGCGGGAGCTACGAGCAGTACTTC	CASSVTSGSYEQYF
TRBV30	TRBJ2-7	.	few	TGTGCCTGGAGTTTTGGGACATATAACTACGAGCAGTACTTC	CAWSFGTYNYEQYF
TRBV4-3	TRBJ1-3	.	.	TGCGCCAGCAGCCTCGGGACACACGGAAACACCATATATTTT	CASSLGTHGNTIYF
TRBV5-1	TRBJ1-2	.	.	TGCGCCAGCAGCTTGGCGACAGCTTCCATGGGCCAAGGTAACTATGGCTACACCTTC	CASSLATASMGQGNYGYTF
TRBV2	TRBJ1-2	.	.	TGTGCCAGCAGTGAAGACAGAGGGGGTAACTATGGCTACACCTTC	CASSEDRGGNYGYTF
TRBV6-5	TRBJ2-7	TRBD1	few	TGTGCCAGCAGGAAGGGACAGGGGGGCGACGAGCAGTACTTC	CASRKGQGGDEQYF
TRBV5-8	TRBJ1-1	TRBD1	.	TGTGCCAGCAAAAGGACAGGGGTGAGGACTGAAGCTTTCTTT	CASKRTGVRTEAFF
TRBV6-1	TRBJ2-7	TRBD2	.	TGTGCCAGCAGTGGAGGACTAGTGTCAAAGGGGTACGAGCAGTACTTC	CASSGGLVSKGYEQYF
TRBV28	TRBJ1-5	.	once	TGTGCCAGCAGTTTCGGGGGACGTAGCAATCAGCCCCAGCATTTT	CASSFGGRSNQPQHF
TRBV27	TRBJ2-1	TRBD1	few	TGTGCCAGCCAGCTATATTCCGGGACAGGGGCCAATGAGCAGTTCTTC	CASQLYSGTGANEQFF
TRBV18	TRBJ2-7	TRBD2	.	TGTGCCAGCTCAAAAGGACTAGCGGGAACCCACCCCGAGCAGTACTTC	CASSKGLAGTHPEQYF